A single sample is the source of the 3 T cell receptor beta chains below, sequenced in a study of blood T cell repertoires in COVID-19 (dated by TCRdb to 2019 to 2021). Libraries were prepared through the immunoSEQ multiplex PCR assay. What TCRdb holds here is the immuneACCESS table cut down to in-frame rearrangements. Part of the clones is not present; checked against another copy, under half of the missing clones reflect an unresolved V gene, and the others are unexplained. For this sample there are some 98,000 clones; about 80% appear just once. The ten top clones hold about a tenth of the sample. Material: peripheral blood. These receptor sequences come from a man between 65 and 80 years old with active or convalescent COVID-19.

CDR3 nucleotide sequence: TGCGCCAGCAGCTTATCAGGGGGGCCGACTGAAGCTTTCTTT. Residues: CASSLSGGPTEAFF. The V and J genes are TRBV5-1 and TRBJ1-1, with 7 bases fitting TRBD1. The ends lost 2 bases at V and 5 bases at J; junction bases unmatched: 6. This CDR3 has 14 residues. Germline assignment: CDR1 SGHRS and CDR2 YFSETQ.

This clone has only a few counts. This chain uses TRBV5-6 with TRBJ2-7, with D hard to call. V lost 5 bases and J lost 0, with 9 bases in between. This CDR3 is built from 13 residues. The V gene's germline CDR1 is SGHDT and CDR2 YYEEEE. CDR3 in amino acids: CASSILDSYEQYF. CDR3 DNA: TGTGCCAGCAGTATCTTAGACTCCTACGAGCAGTACTTC.

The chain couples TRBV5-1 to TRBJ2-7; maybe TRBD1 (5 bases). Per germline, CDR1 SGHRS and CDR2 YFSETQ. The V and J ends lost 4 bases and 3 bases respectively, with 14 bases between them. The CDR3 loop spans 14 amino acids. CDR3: CASSPLPDSYEQYF. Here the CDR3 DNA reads TGCGCCAGCAGCCCACTCCCCGACAGCTACGAGCAGTACTTC.